The 18 T cell receptor beta chains listed next were all sequenced from one sample in a study of blood T cell repertoires in COVID-19. Here immunoSEQ multiplex PCR was the method, and the copy in TCRdb shows in-frame clones only, minus some. The sample holds under 200,000 clones, 60% to 85% seen once. The sequencing sample was made of peripheral blood. These receptors came from a man in his sixties with acute or convalescent COVID-19.

The CDR3 coding sequence is TGTGCCAGCAGCTCCACCAGGAGAGGAGAGGGTTATGGCTACACCTTC. Translation: CASSSTRRGEGYGYTF. This sequence joins TRBV9 and TRBJ1-2; D gene ambiguous. The V end was cut by 4 bases, the J end by 5 bases, with 21 bases between. From germline, CDR1 is SGDLS and CDR2 YYNGEE. CDR3 length: 16 amino acids.

The CDR3 sequence is CASSRLRNSNYGYTF. The DNA for the CDR3 is TGTGCCAGCAGCCGGCTCAGGAATTCTAACTATGGCTACACCTTC. V is TRBV13 and J is TRBJ1-2; D is uncertain. Deletions cut 5 bases from V and 0 bases from J, with 13 bases between. The germline V gene has CDR1 PRHDT and CDR2 FYEKMQ (reference sequence). The CDR3 loop spans 15 amino acids.

This rearrangement joins TRBV18 to TRBJ1-1; D may be TRBD1 (5 bases). Looked up from germline, CDR1 is KGHSH and CDR2 is LQKENI. The CDR3 spans 16 residues. Trimming removed 0 bases at V and 1 base at J, with 12 bases between. Written as DNA, the CDR3 is TGTGCCAGCTCACCACCCTCGACAGCATCGAACACTGAAGCTTTCTTT. Translation gives CASSPPSTASNTEAFF.

The rearrangement links TRBV10-3 to TRBJ2-1; no clear D gene. V lost 3 bases and J 5 bases, leaving 11 bases between the germline ends. Germline lookup yields CDR1 ENHRY and CDR2 SYGVKD. This CDR3 is 14 amino acids long. CDR3 nucleotide sequence: TGTGCCATCAGTGAAAAGGCAGCGAACAATGAGCAGTTCTTC. Amino acids: CAISEKAANNEQFF.

The chain has TRBV11-2 and TRBJ1-4, with TRBD1 identical over 8 bases. This CDR3 spans 14 amino acids. V lost 6 bases and J lost 6; bases outside the gene matches: 6. Germline lookup yields CDR1 SGHAT and CDR2 FQNNGV. CDR3 nucleotide sequence: TGTGCCAGCAGTCCAGGGGGCGGCTATGAAAAACTGTTTTTT. Protein product: CASSPGGGYEKLFF.

This sequence joins TRBV12-5 and TRBJ1-5; 7 positions agree with TRBD1. The CDR3 runs to 19 residues. The germline V gene encodes CDR1 LGHNT and CDR2 FRNRAP. V trimming: 0 bases; J trimming: 0 bases; junction bases outside the gene matches: 11. In nucleotides, the CDR3 is TGTGCTAGTGGTTTGGTCCTCGTCCTCCGGGACAGTAGCAATCAGCCCCAGCATTTT. The encoded protein is CASGLVLVLRDSSNQPQHF. The variable domain in full, completed from reference TRBV12-5 and TRBJ1-5, reads DARVTQTPRHKVTEMGQEVTMRCQPILGHNTVFWYRQTMMQGLELLAYFRNRAPLDDSGMPKDRFSAEMPDATLATLKIQPSEPRDSAVYFCASGLVLVLRDSSNQPQHFGDGTRLSIL.

The chain recombines TRBV24-1 with TRBJ1-2, with TRBD1 identical over 7 bases. The germline V gene has CDR1 KGHDR and CDR2 SFDVKD. This CDR3 is 16 amino acids long. Trimming cost V 4 bases and J 7 bases; bases outside gene matches: 14. CDR3 in amino acids: CATSDPSTGSDSGYTF. In DNA form, the CDR3 reads TGTGCCACCAGTGACCCCTCGACAGGGTCTGATAGTGGCTACACCTTC.

This chain's CDR3 is CASSVGVNNEQFF. The CDR3 bases are TGTGCCAGCAGCGTAGGCGTCAACAATGAGCAGTTCTTC. The V and J genes are TRBV9 and TRBJ2-1; no reliable D call. This CDR3 has 13 amino acids. The V end lost 0 bases, the J end lost 5 bases, and 6 bases lay between the germline ends. Germline V gives CDR1 SGDLS, CDR2 YYNGEE.

The chain employs TRBV28 and TRBJ1-3; weak D call: TRBD1 (6 bases). The V gene's germline CDR1 is MDHEN and CDR2 SYDVKM. Trimming took off 5 bases at V and 2 bases at J, with 13 bases between the two ends. This CDR3 contains 15 residues. The CDR3 loop reads CASSGGPRAGNTIYF. The CDR3 DNA follows: TGTGCCAGCAGTGGGGGCCCAAGGGCTGGAAACACCATATATTTT.

This chain links TRBV5-1 with TRBJ2-1, with 7 bases that match TRBD1. Unmatched junction bases numbered 10, after V lost 4 bases and J lost 0 bases. CDR1 is SGHRS, CDR2 YFSETQ, per germline. This CDR3 region has 17 residues. CDR3 coding DNA: TGCGCCAGCAGCCCGAATTTGGACAGGTTCTCCTACAATGAGCAGTTCTTC. As protein: CASSPNLDRFSYNEQFF. The full variable domain, completed using reference TRBV5-1 and TRBJ2-1, is KAGVTQTPRYLIKTRGQQVTLSCSPISGHRSVSWYQQTPGQGLQFLFEYFSETQRNKGNFPGRFSGRQFSNSRSEMNVSTLELGDSALYLCASSPNLDRFSYNEQFFGPGTRLTVL.

The J gene is TRBJ1-1, the V gene TRBV5-6; no clear D. The CDR3 covers 14 residues. Looked up from germline, CDR1 is SGHDT and CDR2 is YYEEEE. V was cut by 0 bases and J by 5 bases, with 11 bases left in between. The CDR3 loop is CASSLGVRGTEAFF. CDR3 sequence (DNA): TGTGCCAGCAGCTTGGGCGTGCGGGGTACTGAAGCTTTCTTT.

The rearrangement uses TRBV30 and TRBJ1-1; 9 bases fit TRBD1. V gave up 3 bases and J gave up 2 bases; unmatched junction bases: 7. CDR1 is GTSNPN, CDR2 SVGIG, per germline (reference sequence). The CDR3 is made up of 15 amino acids. The CDR3 DNA follows: TGTGCCTGGAGCGCCCCGGGACAGGGTAACACTGAAGCTTTCTTT. Translating it yields CAWSAPGQGNTEAFF. Together with reference TRBV30 and TRBJ1-1, the CDR3 gives the full variable domain: SQTIHQWPATLVQPVGSPLSLECTVEGTSNPNLYWYRQAAGRGLQLLFYSVGIGQISSEVPQNLSASRPQDRQFILSSKKLLLSDSGFYLCAWSAPGQGNTEAFFGQGTRLTVV.

The V gene is TRBV4-2, the J gene TRBJ2-2, with D possibly TRBD1 on 6 matching bases. Trimming left V 3 bases short and J 3 bases short, with 11 bases between. Germline lookup yields CDR1 LGHNA and CDR2 YNFKEQ. CDR3 length: 15 amino acids. CDR3 bases: TGTGCCAGCAGCCAGCAGGGACATGACACCGGGGAGCTGTTTTTT. It specifies CASSQQGHDTGELFF.

The gene calls are TRBV19 and TRBJ1-1; 8 bases fit TRBD1. The junction had 7 bases not matched to a gene; V was cut back by 4 bases and J by 0 bases. The V gene's germline CDR1 is LNHDA and CDR2 SQIVND (reference sequence). CDR3 length: 16 amino acids. CDR3 in amino acids: CASSRGQVVMNTEAFF. The DNA of the CDR3 is TGTGCCAGTAGTAGGGGACAGGTTGTTATGAACACTGAAGCTTTCTTT.

The table lists this clone with a few counts. The rearrangement uses TRBV27 and TRBJ2-7; D is perhaps TRBD1 (5 bases). This CDR3 region has 14 residues. The germline V and J ends were trimmed by 6 bases and 2 bases, with 14 bases remaining between them. Germline CDR1 reads MNHEY; CDR2 reads SMNVEV (reference sequence). In DNA, the CDR3 is TGTGCCAGCAGAAAGGGGCGGTCCGCCTACGAGCAGTACTTC. Its protein product is CASRKGRSAYEQYF.

This clone was counted a single time. V and J are TRBV3-1 (or the pseudogene TRBV3-2) and TRBJ2-5; D gene uncertain. The germline gives CDR1 LGHDT, CDR2 YNNKEL (reference sequence). V was trimmed by 4 bases and J by 4 bases, leaving 10 bases between them. The CDR3 spans 13 residues. The CDR3 DNA is TGTGCCAGCAGCCTTAGGAGCGTAGAGACCCAGTACTTC. This sequence encodes CASSLRSVETQYF.

The genes are TRBV29-1 and TRBJ2-4; tentatively, D is TRBD1 (7 bases). Germline assignment: CDR1 SQVTM and CDR2 ANQGSEA. The CDR3 sequence is 14 residues long. Trimming took 4 bases from V and 5 from J, leaving 15 bases between them. CDR3 sequence: CSVVTGEVENIQYF. The CDR3, as DNA: TGCAGCGTTGTAACAGGGGAGGTCGAAAACATTCAGTACTTC.

This chain links TRBV6-5 with TRBJ1-1; a possible D gene is TRBD1 (5 bases). This CDR3 has 15 residues. With 5 bases removed from V and 1 base from J, the gap between germline ends came to 14 bases. Germline CDR1 reads MNHEY; CDR2 reads SVGAGI. CDR3: CASSPYRGGNTEAFF. The CDR3 bases are TGTGCCAGCAGTCCCTACCGGGGGGGGAACACTGAAGCTTTCTTT.